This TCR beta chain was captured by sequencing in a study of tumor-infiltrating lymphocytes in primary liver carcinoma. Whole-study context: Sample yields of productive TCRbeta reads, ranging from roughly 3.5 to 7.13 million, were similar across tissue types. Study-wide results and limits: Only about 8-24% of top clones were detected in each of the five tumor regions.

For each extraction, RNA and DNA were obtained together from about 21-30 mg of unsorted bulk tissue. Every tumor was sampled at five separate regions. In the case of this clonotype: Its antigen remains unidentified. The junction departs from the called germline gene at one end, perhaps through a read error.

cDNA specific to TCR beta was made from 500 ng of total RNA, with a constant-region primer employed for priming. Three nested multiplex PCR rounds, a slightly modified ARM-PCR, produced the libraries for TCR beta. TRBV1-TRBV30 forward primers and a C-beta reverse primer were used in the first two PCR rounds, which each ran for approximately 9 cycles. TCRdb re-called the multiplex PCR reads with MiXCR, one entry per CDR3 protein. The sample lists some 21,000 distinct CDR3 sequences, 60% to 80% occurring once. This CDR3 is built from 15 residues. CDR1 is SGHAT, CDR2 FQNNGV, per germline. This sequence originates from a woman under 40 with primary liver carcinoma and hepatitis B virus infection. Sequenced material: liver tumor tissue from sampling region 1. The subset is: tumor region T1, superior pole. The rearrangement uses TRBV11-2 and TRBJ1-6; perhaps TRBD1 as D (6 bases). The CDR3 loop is CACSITQGTNSPPHF. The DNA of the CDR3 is TGTGCCTGCTCCATCACCCAGGGGACTAATTCACCCCCCCACTTT.